What follows are 26 T cell receptor beta chains derived from one specimen sequenced in a study of blood T cell repertoires in COVID-19. Method: immunoSEQ multiplex PCR; TCRdb's copy keeps in-frame clones and lacks some. The data show 250,000 to 400,000 clones, around 86% seen once. The sequenced sample was peripheral blood. The receptor set was obtained from a man aged 50 to 59 with active or convalescent COVID-19.

V usage is TRBV15 and J usage is TRBJ1-2; D is unclear. The V gene's germline CDR1 is LNHNV and CDR2 YYDKDF (reference sequence). CDR3 length equals 16 residues. Trimming removed 5 bases at V and 6 bases at J, with 22 bases between. The CDR3 is CATSFHLSTSSHGYTF. CDR3 sequence (DNA): TGTGCCACCAGCTTCCACCTTTCGACATCTTCTCATGGCTACACCTTC.

This clone was seen a few times. The limits of the CDR3 on the DNA are not certain, so only TCRdb's listed CDR3 is given. The genes are TRBV2 and TRBJ2-7; the table names TRBD2, a call not compared with the DNA. Germline-derived CDR1 and CDR2 are SNHLY and FYNNEI. Both ends counted, the CDR3 spans 14 residues. The CDR3 loop is CASSTSTNSYEQYF.

This chain connects TRBV6-5 to TRBJ2-7, with 10 bases matching TRBD2. J lost 0 bases, V lost 6 bases, and 5 bases had no gene match. The CDR3 is 15 residues long. Germline-derived CDR1 and CDR2 are MNHEY and SVGAGI. The DNA for the CDR3 is TGTGCCAGCAGGCCCCTAGCGGGGGCCTCCTACGAGCAGTACTTC. Translation: CASRPLAGASYEQYF.

V usage is TRBV4-3 and J usage is TRBJ1-2, with a weak D call TRBD1 (6 bases). The germline V gene has CDR1 LGHNA and CDR2 YSLEER. Trimming stripped 0 bases from V and 4 bases from J, with 12 bases between. This CDR3 is built from 15 residues. The CDR3 DNA reads as TGCGCCAGCAGCCAAGATTCGGGGGGCACCTATGGCTACACCTTC. Its translation is CASSQDSGGTYGYTF.

The chain combines TRBV7-2 with TRBJ1-2; tentative D call: TRBD1 (6 bases). This CDR3 has 14 amino acids. Germline V CDR1 and CDR2: SGHTA, FQGNSA. V was trimmed by 3 bases and J by 2 bases, leaving 10 bases between them. In DNA, the CDR3 is TGTGCCAGCAGCTTGGTGGACAGCAACTATGGCTACACCTTC. Translating gives CASSLVDSNYGYTF.

The rearrangement uses TRBV2 and TRBJ2-7, with TRBD1 matching over 8 bases. The CDR3 is 15 amino acids. J lost 12 bases, V lost 0 bases, and 13 bases had no gene match. Germline CDR1 and CDR2: SNHLY and FYNNEI. The CDR3 region has the DNA TGTGCCAGCAGTGAAGCGTTCCATCCCCGGGACAGGCGGTACTTC. Its protein is CASSEAFHPRDRRYF.

The genes are TRBV5-1 and TRBJ2-7; 8 nucleotides line up with TRBD1. The CDR3 is 16 amino acids. J lost 1 base, V lost 3 bases, and 9 bases had no gene match. Germline lookup yields CDR1 SGHRS and CDR2 YFSETQ. The CDR3 coding sequence is TGCGCCAGCAGCTCGTCGGGGACAGGAAGGTCCTACGAGCAGTACTTC. It encodes CASSSSGTGRSYEQYF.

This chain links TRBV7-2 with TRBJ1-2; 8 bases align to TRBD1. This CDR3 is built from 12 residues. Germline CDR1 reads SGHTA; CDR2 reads FQGNSA. V trimming: 5 bases; J trimming: 8 bases; junction bases outside the gene matches: 4. The CDR3 loop is CASSPGQGGYTF. The DNA for the CDR3 is TGTGCCAGCAGCCCTGGACAGGGAGGCTACACCTTC.

The rearrangement links TRBV10-3 to TRBJ2-2; 9 bases are shared with TRBD2. CDR1 is ENHRY and CDR2 is SYGVKD in the germline V gene. The CDR3 consists of 16 residues. With V trimmed by 3 bases and J by 1 base, 3 bases remained unmatched. This CDR3 is CAISEQLAGNTGELFF. CDR3 DNA: TGTGCCATCAGTGAACAACTAGCGGGGAACACCGGGGAGCTGTTTTTT.

V and J are TRBV2 and TRBJ2-7, with D hard to call. Trimming took off 0 bases at V and 3 bases at J, with 6 bases between the two ends. This CDR3 has 13 residues. The V gene's germline CDR1 is SNHLY and CDR2 FYNNEI. CDR3 in DNA: TGTGCCAGCAGTGAAGCGAGGAACTACGAGCAGTACTTC. Amino acids: CASSEARNYEQYF.

The rearrangement uses TRBV28 and TRBJ1-4; a weak D match, TRBD1 (6 bases). Trimming pared 6 bases from V and 3 bases from J, leaving 11 bases between. CDR3 length: 14 residues. Germline lookup yields CDR1 MDHEN and CDR2 SYDVKM. The CDR3 protein is CASRSGAANEKLFF. Written as DNA, the CDR3 is TGTGCCAGCAGATCAGGGGCGGCTAATGAAAAACTGTTTTTT.

CDR3: CASSPREGKGYTF. The DNA for the CDR3 is TGTGCCAGCAGCCCCAGGGAAGGGAAAGGCTACACCTTC. The chain recombines TRBV11-1 with TRBJ1-2, with D tentatively TRBD1 (5 bases). With 5 bases removed from V and 8 bases from J, the gap between germline ends came to 15 bases. Per the germline V gene, CDR1 is SGHAT and CDR2 is FQDESV (reference sequence). The CDR3 totals 13 residues.

The chain carries TRBV28 and TRBJ2-7, with 7 bases lining up with TRBD2. The CDR3 covers 13 residues. The V and J ends lost 7 bases and 2 bases, in that order; junction bases with no gene match: 5. CDR1 is MDHEN, CDR2 SYDVKM, per germline. The CDR3 bases are TGTGCCAGCAACGGACTAGGAACCTACGAGCAGTACTTC. It codes for CASNGLGTYEQYF. The full variable domain, rest sourced from reference TRBV28 and TRBJ2-7, is DVKVTQSSRYLVKRTGEKVFLECVQDMDHENMFWYRQDPGLGLRLIYFSYDVKMKEKGDIPEGYSVSREKKERFSLILESASTNQTSMYLCASNGLGTYEQYFGPGTRLTVT.

The chain carries TRBV19 and TRBJ1-2, with TRBD1 matching 8 bases. Trimming at V came to 5 bases and at J to 5 bases, leaving 10 bases not matched to a gene. CDR1 is LNHDA and CDR2 is SQIVND in the germline V gene (reference sequence). CDR3 size: 15 residues. Written as DNA, the CDR3 is TGTGCCAGTAGTCTCCTTACCCGGACAGGGTATGGCTACACCTTC. It codes for CASSLLTRTGYGYTF.

The J gene is TRBJ2-2, the V gene TRBV5-4; 7 bases map to TRBD1. Germline-derived CDR1 and CDR2 are SGHNT and YYREEE (reference sequence). J lost 5 bases, V lost 2 bases, and 6 bases had no gene match. The CDR3 sequence is 15 residues long. CDR3 DNA sequence: TGTGCCAGCAGCTTTTGGGACAGAGGAACCGGGGAGCTGTTTTTT. This translates into CASSFWDRGTGELFF.

The chain couples TRBV12-3 or TRBV12-4 to TRBJ1-6; TRBD1 might be the D (6 bases). This CDR3 region has 13 residues. V gave up 4 bases and J gave up 5 bases, with 6 bases separating them. The CDR3 region has the DNA TGTGCCAGCAGTTACAGGGATAATTCACCCCTCCACTTT. This codes for CASSYRDNSPLHF.

V usage is TRBV7-8 and J usage is TRBJ1-6; unclear D gene. V lost 7 bases, J lost 1 base, and 17 bases lay in between. This CDR3 has 17 residues. CDR1 is SGHVS, CDR2 FQNEAQ, per germline. The CDR3 loop is CASNLDRGGSYNSPLHF. CDR3 coding DNA: TGTGCCAGCAACCTCGACCGGGGAGGGTCCTATAATTCACCCCTCCACTTT. The full variable domain, in which reference TRBV7-8 and TRBJ1-6 provide the parts outside the CDR3, is GAGVSQSPRYKVAKRGQDVALRCDPISGHVSLFWYQQALGQGPEFLTYFQNEAQLDKSGLPSDRFFAERPEGSVSTLKIQRTQQEDSAVYLCASNLDRGGSYNSPLHFGNGTRLTVT.

A remark on this clone: Other DNA sequences in this specimen translate into the identical CDR3. The chain links TRBV5-1 to TRBJ1-3; D ambiguous. The CDR3 has 13 residues. CDR1 and CDR2 (germline): SGHRS, YFSETQ. The V end lost 0 bases, the J end lost 3 bases, and 4 bases lay between the germline ends. The CDR3 coding sequence is TGCGCCAGCAGCTTGGGAGGTGGAAACACCATATATTTT. This translates into CASSLGGGNTIYF.

The chain combines TRBV7-2 with TRBJ1-3; D unclear. This CDR3 has 16 amino acids. CDR1 SGHTA and CDR2 FQGNSA come from the germline V gene. The ends were cut back, 5 bases at V and 2 bases at J, with 16 bases in the middle. In DNA form, the CDR3 reads TGTGCCAGCAGCATAAGGTCACCGGGGACTGGAAACACCATATATTTT. This encodes CASSIRSPGTGNTIYF. The variable domain in full, with the rest retrieved from reference TRBV7-2 and TRBJ1-3, is GAGVSQSPSNKVTEKGKDVELRCDPISGHTALYWYRQSLGQGLEFLIYFQGNSAPDKSGLPSDRFSAERTGGSVSTLTIQRTQQEDSAVYLCASSIRSPGTGNTIYFGEGSWLTVV.

This clone showed up just a few times. The chain carries TRBV5-1 and TRBJ2-4, with 13 bases lining up with TRBD2. V shed 4 bases, J shed 9 bases, and the junction held 7 bases outside the gene matches. This CDR3 is built from 15 residues. The V gene's germline CDR1 is SGHRS and CDR2 YFSETQ. The CDR3 region is CASSRTSGRGGIQYF. The DNA of the CDR3 is TGCGCCAGCAGCCGGACTAGCGGGAGAGGAGGCATTCAGTACTTC.

Details on this clone: Other DNA sequences from this sample encode an identical CDR3 as well. The chain is built from TRBV7-2 and TRBJ1-1; TRBD1 aligns across 7 bases. Looked up from germline, CDR1 is SGHTA and CDR2 is FQGNSA. J gave up 7 bases and V 1 base, and 0 bases lay outside the gene matches. The CDR3 totals 12 residues. The CDR3 here is CASSLGQGEAFF. DNA of the CDR3: TGTGCCAGCAGCTTAGGACAGGGTGAAGCTTTCTTT.

The chain recombines TRBV28 with TRBJ2-1; the match to TRBD2 covers 8 bases. Germline assignment: CDR1 MDHEN and CDR2 SYDVKM. The CDR3 consists of 13 residues. Trimming at V came to 2 bases and at J to 10 bases, leaving 4 bases not matched to a gene. The CDR3, as DNA: TGTGCCAGCAGTTTACTCGGGACTAGGGAGCAGTTCTTC. It yields the protein CASSLLGTREQFF.

The chain combines TRBV7-9 with TRBJ2-1; 8 nucleotides agree with TRBD2. V lost 1 base to trimming and J lost 7 bases; unmatched junction nucleotides: 6. The CDR3 runs 15 residues. The germline gives CDR1 SEHNR, CDR2 FQNEAQ (reference sequence). DNA for the CDR3: TGTGCCAGCAGCTTAGAAGCGGGAGTAGAGAATGAGCAGTTCTTC. Translated, it gives CASSLEAGVENEQFF. Filled out from reference TRBV7-9 and TRBJ2-1, the complete variable domain reads DTGVSQNPRHKITKRGQNVTFRCDPISEHNRLYWYRQTLGQGPEFLTYFQNEAQLEKSRLLSDRFSAERPKGSFSTLEIQRTEQGDSAMYLCASSLEAGVENEQFFGPGTRLTVL.

This clone has a single count. The chain has TRBV5-4 and TRBJ1-1; D remains unclear. CDR1 SGHNT and CDR2 YYREEE come from the germline V gene (reference sequence). V was trimmed by 5 bases and J by 3 bases, leaving 17 bases between them. The CDR3 has 15 residues. CDR3 protein: CASSKRLTVDTEAFF. The CDR3 region has the DNA TGTGCCAGCAGTAAGCGACTGACGGTAGACACTGAAGCTTTCTTT.

This chain joins TRBV5-1 and TRBJ2-7, with TRBD2 as a possible D gene (5 bases). Germline V lookup: CDR1 SGHRS, CDR2 YFSETQ. The ends were cut back, 2 bases at V and 1 base at J, with 10 bases in the middle. This CDR3 spans 14 amino acids. The CDR3 nucleotides read TGCGCCAGCAGCTTAAATCCGGGATCCTACGAGCAGTACTTC. Translated, it gives CASSLNPGSYEQYF.

J is TRBJ1-4 and V is TRBV4-2; no definite D call. The CDR3 runs to 15 residues. Trimming cost V 3 bases and J 6 bases, with 14 bases left between them. The germline V gene encodes CDR1 LGHNA and CDR2 YNFKEQ. This CDR3 reads CASSQATGNDEKLFF. For the CDR3, the DNA is TGTGCCAGCAGCCAGGCCACGGGTAATGATGAAAAACTGTTTTTT.